This T cell receptor beta chain originates from a study of blood T cell repertoires in COVID-19. Whole-study context: T cells, B-cell-depleted T cells, or PBMCs provided the cDNA or gDNA that served as material.

In the original analysis: Reference gene primer amplification gave estimated nucleated cell counts. Only in-frame clones appear in the TCRdb table, and some are missing; sequencing was by immunoSEQ multiplex PCR. For V, J and clone size, that table is used; D and trimming come from the DNA. The profile shows about 210,000 clones, approximately 78% of them singletons. The TCR originated in a woman aged 40 to 50 with acute or convalescent COVID-19. The sequencing sample was made of peripheral blood.

This chain's CDR3 is CASSIEQGAWNSPLHF. CDR3 sequence (DNA): TGTGCCAGTAGTATCGAACAGGGGGCATGGAATTCACCCCTCCACTTT. This chain links TRBV19 with TRBJ1-6, with TRBD1 identical over 9 bases. The V gene's germline CDR1 is LNHDA and CDR2 SQIVND (reference sequence). J was trimmed by 7 bases and V by 3 bases; bases with no gene match: 7. This CDR3 spans 16 amino acids.